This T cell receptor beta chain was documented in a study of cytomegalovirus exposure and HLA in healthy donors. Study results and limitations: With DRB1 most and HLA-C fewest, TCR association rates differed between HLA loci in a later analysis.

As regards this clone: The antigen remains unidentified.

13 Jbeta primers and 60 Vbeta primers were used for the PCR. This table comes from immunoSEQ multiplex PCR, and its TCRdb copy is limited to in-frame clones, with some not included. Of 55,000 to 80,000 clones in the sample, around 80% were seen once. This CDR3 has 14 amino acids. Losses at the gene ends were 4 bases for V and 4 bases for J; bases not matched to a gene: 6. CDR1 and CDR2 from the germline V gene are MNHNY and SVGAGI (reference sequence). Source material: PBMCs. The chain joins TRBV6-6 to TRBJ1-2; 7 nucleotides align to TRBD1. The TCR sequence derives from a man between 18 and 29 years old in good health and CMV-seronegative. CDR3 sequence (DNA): TGTGCCAGCAGTTTGGGACAGACTAGCTATGGCTACACCTTC. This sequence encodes CASSLGQTSYGYTF.